The 21 T cell receptor beta chains given below trace back to one sample, sequenced in a study of blood T cells in healthy people across ages. Using a J-beta primer mix together with a sample-barcoded 5' primer, a second PCR was run for roughly 6 to 11 cycles. TCRdb reprocessed the 5' RACE reads with MiXCR, giving one entry per CDR3 protein. The sample includes under 2,000,000 distinct CDR3 sequences, 40% to 55% of them seen just once. Sequenced sample: blood. Every receptor here comes from a woman aged 40 to 50 in good health.

V gene TRBV5-8 combines with J gene TRBJ1-2; D possibly corresponds to TRBD1 (6 bases). V gave up 1 base and J gave up 3 bases, with 13 bases separating them. This CDR3 comprises 15 residues. Germline V lookup: CDR1 SGHTS, CDR2 YDEGEE. This chain's CDR3 is CASSLRGGYDYGYTF. CDR3 in DNA: TGTGCCAGCAGCTTGAGGGGGGGATATGACTATGGCTACACCTTC.

The chain has TRBV20-1 and TRBJ1-1; D is undetermined. V was shortened by 6 bases and J by 11 bases, with 19 bases between the two germline ends. This CDR3 is 12 amino acids long. Germline lookup yields CDR1 DFQATT and CDR2 SNEGSKA (reference sequence). CDR3 region: CSAPPLGGGAFF. CDR3 coding DNA: TGCAGTGCCCCTCCCCTTGGCGGTGGGGCTTTCTTT.

A few counts support this clonotype. The chain carries TRBV6-2 or TRBV6-3 and TRBJ2-7, with a possible D match to TRBD1 (5 bases). This CDR3 has 14 amino acids. Germline V CDR1 and CDR2: MNHEY, SVGEGT. Between the trimmed V and J ends, which lost 7 bases and 3 bases, there was a span of 16 bases. CDR3 nucleotides: TGTGCCAGCATTTCAGGGCGCACTGGCTACGAGCAGTACTTC. Protein: CASISGRTGYEQYF.

This clonotype was counted a few times. The chain joins TRBV4-3 to TRBJ2-7; TRBD1 aligns across 9 bases. Unmatched junction bases numbered 4, after V lost 0 bases and J lost 4 bases. From germline, CDR1 is LGHNA and CDR2 YSLEER. The CDR3 contains 15 residues. The CDR3 DNA sequence: TGCGCCAGCAGCCAAGAAAGGACAGGGGCATACGAGCAGTACTTC. Protein: CASSQERTGAYEQYF.

In this sample, this clonotype turned up a few times. V gene TRBV7-2 combines with J gene TRBJ2-5; TRBD1 aligns across 7 bases. Germline CDR1 reads SGHTA; CDR2 reads FQGNSA. V shed 5 bases and J 5 bases; nucleotides not matched to a gene: 8. The CDR3 totals 14 residues. CDR3 sequence reads: CASSPTTGTETQYF. The CDR3 nucleotides are TGTGCCAGCAGCCCTACGACAGGGACGGAGACCCAGTACTTC.

The chain couples TRBV5-4 to TRBJ2-7; no definite D call. The tail of the sequence fits TRBJ2-5 better, so the J call may be wrong. This CDR3 contains 15 residues. Germline V gene lookup returns CDR1 SGHNT and CDR2 YYREEE (reference sequence). This chain's CDR3 is CASSWPSAGQETQYF. CDR3 in DNA: TGTGCCAGCAGCTGGCCCAGTGCAGGACAAGAGACCCAGTACTTC.

V usage is TRBV6-2 or TRBV6-3 and J usage is TRBJ2-3, with D uncertain. Germline V CDR1 and CDR2: MNHEY, SVGEGT. The CDR3 extends over 14 amino acids. With 4 bases removed from V and 9 bases from J, the gap between germline ends came to 17 bases. CDR3 DNA sequence: TGTGCCAGCAGTTTTCTAACTAATCTGGAAACGCAGTATTTT. Translation: CASSFLTNLETQYF.

The chain combines TRBV6-1 with TRBJ1-5; TRBD1 matches at 7 bases. This CDR3 is 18 amino acids long. V was clipped by 3 bases and J by 1 base; unmatched bases: 12. Looked up from germline, CDR1 is MNHNS and CDR2 is SASEGT. The chain's CDR3 is CASSDYETGRRSNQPQHF. The CDR3 nucleotides read TGTGCCAGCAGTGATTACGAGACAGGGAGAAGGAGCAATCAGCCCCAGCATTTT.

The chain employs TRBV28 and TRBJ2-3, with 7 bases matching TRBD2. The CDR3 totals 18 residues. The ends lost 2 bases at V and 3 bases at J; junction bases unmatched: 14. Per germline, CDR1 MDHEN and CDR2 SYDVKM. CDR3 sequence: CASSLLRGERSATDTQYF. DNA of the CDR3: TGTGCCAGCAGTTTACTCCGGGGGGAAAGAAGTGCTACAGATACGCAGTATTTT. Drawing the rest from reference TRBV28 and TRBJ2-3, the complete variable domain is DVKVTQSSRYLVKRTGEKVFLECVQDMDHENMFWYRQDPGLGLRLIYFSYDVKMKEKGDIPEGYSVSREKKERFSLILESASTNQTSMYLCASSLLRGERSATDTQYFGPGTRLTVL.

V and J are TRBV28 and TRBJ1-6, with D perhaps matching TRBD1 (6 bases). This CDR3 contains 12 residues. The V and J ends lost 6 bases and 10 bases respectively, with 10 bases between them. Germline V gene lookup returns CDR1 MDHEN and CDR2 SYDVKM. CDR3 nucleotides: TGTGCCAGCAGGGACAGCCTCTCACCCCTCCACTTT. Translation gives CASRDSLSPLHF.

This chain links TRBV6-5 with TRBJ1-2, with 7 bases aligning to TRBD1. V trimming: 4 bases; J trimming: 5 bases; junction bases outside the gene matches: 4. The CDR3 consists of 13 residues. Germline V gene lookup returns CDR1 MNHEY and CDR2 SVGAGI. DNA of the CDR3: TGTGCCAGCAGTTCGGGACAGAAATATGGCTACACCTTC. Translated: CASSSGQKYGYTF.

This clonotype was seen more than once but under ten times. The chain couples TRBV4-1 to TRBJ2-7; 10 bases fit TRBD2. The CDR3 has 15 residues. Losses at the gene ends were 0 bases for V and 2 bases for J; bases not matched to a gene: 1. CDR1 MGHRA and CDR2 YSYEKL come from the germline V gene. In DNA, the CDR3 is TGCGCCAGCAGCCAAGAGAGCGGGGGGGCCTACGAGCAGTACTTC. This translates into CASSQESGGAYEQYF.

The chain recombines TRBV4-1 with TRBJ1-2, with TRBD1 matching 7 bases. The CDR3 extends over 14 amino acids. Germline V gives CDR1 MGHRA, CDR2 YSYEKL. V lost 0 bases and J lost 8; bases outside the gene matches: 6. CDR3 sequence: CASSQDPGTEGYTF. The DNA for the CDR3 is TGCGCCAGCAGCCAAGACCCGGGGACAGAGGGCTACACCTTC.

The chain has TRBV6-2 or TRBV6-3 and TRBJ2-4; 9 nucleotides agree with TRBD1. CDR3 length: 14 amino acids. V shed 7 bases, J shed 13 bases, and the junction held 14 bases outside the gene matches. Germline V lookup: CDR1 MNHEY, CDR2 SVGEGT. DNA for the CDR3: TGTGCCAGCATTGAACCGGGACAGGGCCAAGGGCAGTACTTC. Amino acids: CASIEPGQGQGQYF.

V usage is TRBV20-1 and J usage is TRBJ2-1; D may be TRBD1 or TRBD2 (5 bases each). CDR1 and CDR2 from the germline V gene are DFQATT and SNEGSKA (reference sequence). The CDR3 covers 15 residues. V lost 1 base and J 8 bases, leaving 18 bases between the germline ends. CDR3 residues: CSARGGQGRYYEQFF. The CDR3 DNA follows: TGCAGTGCTAGAGGCGGGCAGGGCCGGTACTATGAGCAGTTCTTC.

The chain has TRBV6-5 and TRBJ2-5, with D perhaps matching TRBD1 (5 bases). CDR3 length: 14 amino acids. Trimming removed 6 bases at V and 0 bases at J, with 11 bases between. The germline V gene has CDR1 MNHEY and CDR2 SVGAGI. CDR3 protein: CASSQRTNQETQYF. The CDR3 DNA is TGTGCCAGCAGCCAAAGGACAAACCAAGAGACCCAGTACTTC.

This clonotype has a handful of counts. The chain links TRBV4-3 to TRBJ2-3; D uncertain. V lost 2 bases, J lost 0 bases, and 12 bases lay in between. This CDR3 has 16 amino acids. The germline V gene encodes CDR1 LGHNA and CDR2 YSLEER. CDR3 nucleotide sequence: TGCGCCAGCAGCCAATCTATCGTGGGTAGCACAGATACGCAGTATTTT. It encodes CASSQSIVGSTDTQYF.

The chain carries TRBV7-2 and TRBJ2-5; D tentatively reads TRBD1 or TRBD2 (6 bases each). This CDR3 spans 15 amino acids. Trimming pared 0 bases from V and 4 bases from J, leaving 12 bases between. From germline, CDR1 is SGHTA and CDR2 FQGNSA. CDR3 sequence: CASSLALGGAETQYF. CDR3 DNA: TGTGCCAGCAGCTTAGCCCTGGGGGGCGCAGAGACCCAGTACTTC.

The V call is TRBV18, the J call TRBJ2-1, with a weak D call TRBD2 (6 bases). The germline V gene has CDR1 KGHSH and CDR2 LQKENI. With 8 bases removed from V and 8 bases from J, the gap between germline ends came to 13 bases. This CDR3 region has 12 residues. The CDR3 DNA follows: TGTGCCAGCCTTGGGGCTAGCGATGAGCAGTTCTTC. This codes for CASLGASDEQFF.

The V call is TRBV6-6, the J call TRBJ2-5; the D is unclear. Trimming removed 7 bases from V and 4 bases from J, with 13 bases in between. Germline CDR1 is MNHNY and CDR2 is SVGAGI (reference sequence). The CDR3 is 13 amino acids. CDR3 in amino acids: CASTSSYGETQYF. DNA for the CDR3: TGTGCCAGCACCAGCTCATACGGAGAGACCCAGTACTTC.

In DNA form, the CDR3 reads TGTGCCAGCAGCGTGTCGCTCGGGACAGGGGGGTCTGGGGCCAACGTCCTGACTTTC. Its protein is CASSVSLGTGGSGANVLTF. This sequence joins TRBV9 and TRBJ2-6; 11 bases are shared with TRBD1. The CDR3 is 19 residues long. Germline V CDR1 and CDR2: SGDLS, YYNGEE. The V segment lost 2 bases and the J segment 1 base; nucleotides outside the gene matches: 8.